These 2 T cell receptor beta chains were all obtained from the same sample, sequenced in a study of T cells in Graves' hyperthyroidism and ophthalmopathy. Researchers took RNA transcripts and amplified the TCR beta CDR3 regions from them. RT-PCR in the first round (using the HTBI primer set) targeted the TCR CDR3. TCRdb re-called the multiplex PCR reads through MiXCR, storing one row per CDR3 protein. This sample carries about 700,000 distinct CDR3 sequences, about 45% of them seen once, and the ten largest clones take 7% to 7.5%. Source material: peripheral blood or thyroid tissue (not recorded which). These receptors came from an adult man with Graves' disease, either hyperthyroidism or ophthalmopathy (not recorded which).

CDR3 in DNA: TGCAGTGCTAAGGAGGGGGCGCAGGCATCGGCTTTCTTT. Translating gives CSAKEGAQASAFF. The chain links TRBV20-1 to TRBJ1-1; 7 nucleotides line up with TRBD1. Germline V gives CDR1 DFQATT, CDR2 SNEGSKA (reference sequence). The CDR3 totals 13 residues. V gave up 4 bases and J gave up 11 bases; unmatched junction bases: 13.

This clonotype is a singleton in its sample. The chain is built from TRBV6-5 and TRBJ1-6, with D possibly matching TRBD1 (6 bases). Per germline, CDR1 MNHEY and CDR2 SVGAGI. V was trimmed by 8 bases and J by 0 bases, leaving 20 bases between them. CDR3 length: 18 amino acids. In DNA form, the CDR3 reads TGTGCCAGCCGGTTACAGGGAGTCAAGAGCTCCTATAATTCACCCCTCCACTTT. Residues: CASRLQGVKSSYNSPLHF.